This T cell receptor beta chain was identified in a study of shared clonotypes between healthy human individuals. Sequenced by immunoSEQ multiplex PCR; TCRdb stores in-frame clones only, minus some. Of under 1,900,000 clones in the sample, roughly 98.5% were seen once. The germline V gene has CDR1 LNHDA and CDR2 SQIVND (reference sequence). Trimming cost V 5 bases and J 7 bases, with 15 bases left between them. The CDR3 length is 13 residues. The V and J genes are TRBV19 and TRBJ2-7; tentative D call: TRBD1 (6 bases). What was sequenced was naive CD4+ T cells sorted from blood. As for subset: CD45RA+ positively selected. This receptor was obtained from a man aged 25 to 40 in good health. CDR3 residues: CASSSTGLGEQYF. DNA for the CDR3: TGTGCCAGTAGTTCGACAGGTTTGGGAGAGCAGTACTTC.